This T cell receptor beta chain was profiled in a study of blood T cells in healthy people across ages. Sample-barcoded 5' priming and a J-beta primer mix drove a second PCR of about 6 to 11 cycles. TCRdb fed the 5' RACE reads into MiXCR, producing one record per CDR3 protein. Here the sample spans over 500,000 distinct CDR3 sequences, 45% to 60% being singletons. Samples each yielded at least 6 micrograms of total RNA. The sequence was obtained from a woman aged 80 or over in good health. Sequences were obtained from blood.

The CDR3 reads CASSLGGRGFF. CDR3 nucleotides: TGTGCCAGCAGCTTAGGAGGGCGGGGGTTCTTC. The V call is TRBV11-2, the J call TRBJ2-1, with D possibly matching TRBD2 (6 bases). The CDR3 loop spans 11 amino acids. Trimming took off 1 base at V and 15 bases at J, with 10 bases between the two ends. The germline V gene encodes CDR1 SGHAT and CDR2 FQNNGV.